A selection of T cell receptor beta chains follows, all from one sample in a study of shared clonotypes between healthy human individuals. Repertoires were generated with immunoSEQ multiplex PCR, while TCRdb's copy carries only in-frame clones and drops some. The sample lists over 2 million clones, approximately 95% seen once, with about 1.1% in the top ten. Sequenced input: naive CD8+ T cells sorted from blood. Source of these receptors: a man aged 18 to 30 in good health. The CDR3 runs from the conserved cysteine through the conserved F or W. Fields, in order: V gene, D gene, J gene, clone size, CDR3 DNA, CDR3 protein. The D gene is left open where the match is weak. Part of the rows lack a size; the others show once, few, many or a class for expanded clones.

V: TRBV5-6
D: NA
J: TRBJ2-7
size: few
DNA: TGTGCCAGCAGCTTGGACAGGTACGAGCAGTACTTC
CDR3: CASSLDRYEQYF

V: TRBV27
D: TRBD1
J: TRBJ1-1
size: NA
DNA: TGTGCCAGCAAAACGTCGGGACAGGGAGGCACTGAAGCTTTCTTT
CDR3: CASKTSGQGGTEAFF

V: TRBV7-9
D: NA
J: TRBJ2-7
size: NA
DNA: TGTGCCAGCAGCTTAGCAGGGTTGGACGAGCAGTACTTC
CDR3: CASSLAGLDEQYF

V: TRBV6-1
D: NA
J: TRBJ2-7
size: NA
DNA: TGTGCCAGCAGTATCACCGGGAGCTACGAGCAGTACTTC
CDR3: CASSITGSYEQYF

V: TRBV7-6
D: TRBD1
J: TRBJ1-5
size: NA
DNA: TGTGCCAGCAGCTTAGGGGACAGGGACCCTAATCAGCCCCAGCATTTT
CDR3: CASSLGDRDPNQPQHF

V: TRBV6-6
D: NA
J: TRBJ2-7
size: NA
DNA: TGTGCCAGCAGCCTAGGGCGGACCTACGAGCAGTACTTC
CDR3: CASSLGRTYEQYF

V: TRBV2
D: TRBD1
J: TRBJ2-1
size: NA
DNA: TGTGCCAGCAGTGATCGGGACAGGGTCGACAATGAGCAGTTCTTC
CDR3: CASSDRDRVDNEQFF

V: TRBV9
D: NA
J: TRBJ2-5
size: NA
DNA: TGTGCCAGCAGCCCCTTGACCGGGAATGGAGAGACCCAGTACTTC
CDR3: CASSPLTGNGETQYF

V: TRBV27
D: NA
J: TRBJ1-6
size: NA
DNA: TGTGCCAGCGGTGGAGGGGGTACCTATAATTCACCCCTCCACTTT
CDR3: CASGGGGTYNSPLHF

V: TRBV4-3
D: NA
J: TRBJ2-7
size: NA
DNA: TGCGCCAGCAGCCTAGCCGGCACCTCCTACGAGCAGTACTTC
CDR3: CASSLAGTSYEQYF

V: TRBV9
D: NA
J: TRBJ1-2
size: NA
DNA: TGTGCCAGCAGCGCCTTGGGGTTTGGCTACACCTTC
CDR3: CASSALGFGYTF

V: TRBV27
D: TRBD2
J: TRBJ2-1
size: NA
DNA: TGTGCCAGCAGTCCCGGGACTAGCGGTCTCAATGAGCAGTTCTTC
CDR3: CASSPGTSGLNEQFF

V: TRBV29-1
D: NA
J: TRBJ2-7
size: NA
DNA: TGCAGCGTTGCCGGGATCAGCTACGAGCAGTACTTC
CDR3: CSVAGISYEQYF

V: TRBV28
D: NA
J: TRBJ2-3
size: NA
DNA: TGTGCCAGCAGTCCCGGTGAGGCAGCGGAGCCAGATACGCAGTATTTT
CDR3: CASSPGEAAEPDTQYF

V: TRBV4-1
D: NA
J: TRBJ1-6
size: NA
DNA: TGCGCCAGCAGCCAAGGGGGCGGTAATTCACCCCTCCACTTT
CDR3: CASSQGGGNSPLHF

V: TRBV11-2
D: NA
J: TRBJ2-7
size: once
DNA: TGTGCCAGCAGCTCCCCCGGCTACAAAGACGGGGGAACCTACGAGCAGTACTTC
CDR3: CASSSPGYKDGGTYEQYF

V: TRBV6-1
D: NA
J: TRBJ2-7
size: NA
DNA: TGTGCCAGCAGTCTATCCGGGACACCCGGCTACGAGCAGTACTTC
CDR3: CASSLSGTPGYEQYF

V: TRBV5-6
D: TRBD2
J: TRBJ2-3
size: NA
DNA: TGTGCCAGCAGGGCGGGGGGCACAGATACGCAGTATTTT
CDR3: CASRAGGTDTQYF

V: TRBV2
D: TRBD2
J: TRBJ2-2
size: once
DNA: TGTGCCAGCAGCGACGGGACTAGATACGGGGAGCTGTTTTTT
CDR3: CASSDGTRYGELFF